This T cell receptor (beta chain) stems from a study of blood T cells in healthy people across ages. All donors came from Russia, were Caucasian and healthy, and spanned ages about 6 to 90. Then a second PCR, running about 6 to 12 cycles, was carried out with a sample-barcoded 5' primer and a J-beta primer mix. Paired-end reads containing CDR3 totaled no fewer than 2.5 million for each sample. TCRdb re-called the 5' RACE reads through MiXCR, storing one row per CDR3 protein. The sample consists of around 1,800,000 distinct CDR3 sequences, approximately 40% of them appearing once. This clonotype was recorded once. Between the trimmed V and J ends, which lost 4 bases and 5 bases, there was a span of 15 bases. This CDR3 is built from 14 residues. Germline lookup yields CDR1 SGHRS and CDR2 YFSETQ.

J is TRBJ2-5 and V is TRBV5-1; possibly TRBD2 for D (7 bases). This receptor was taken from a human donor in good health. The sequenced sample consisted of blood. CDR3 nucleotide sequence: TGCGCCAGCAGCGGCGGGGGTGGGGGCGAGACCCAGTACTTC. As protein: CASSGGGGGETQYF. The whole variable domain, remainder taken from reference TRBV5-1 and TRBJ2-5, is KAGVTQTPRYLIKTRGQQVTLSCSPISGHRSVSWYQQTPGQGLQFLFEYFSETQRNKGNFPGRFSGRQFSNSRSEMNVSTLELGDSALYLCASSGGGGGETQYFGPGTRLLVL.